The clone carrying this T cell receptor beta chain appeared a few times. The data are from a study of cytotoxic CD8 clonotypes in ibrutinib-treated CLL. Germline trimming cut 9 bases from V and 6 bases from J; bases unmatched to any gene: 5. Germline CDR1 is LNHDA and CDR2 is SQIVND (reference sequence). The CDR3 loop spans 13 amino acids. The table came from immunoSEQ multiplex PCR; TCRdb's copy has only in-frame clones and leaves some out. Of just over 45,000 clones listed, 60% to 75% are singletons. This TCR was sampled from a human donor with chronic lymphocytic leukemia. V usage is TRBV19 and J usage is TRBJ1-5; the match to TRBD1 covers 10 bases. The source was PBMCs, collected after 12 months of ibrutinib treatment. Here the CDR3 reads CASRTGGSQPQHF. Written as DNA, the CDR3 is TGTGCCAGCCGGACAGGGGGATCTCAGCCCCAGCATTTT.